Listed below are T cell receptor beta chains from one sample, sequenced in a study of T cells after yellow fever vaccination. TCRdb fed the 5' RACE reads into MiXCR, producing one record per CDR3 protein. The sample contains about 310,000 distinct CDR3 sequences, around 3.6% of which appear only once. Sequenced material: PBMCs, taken on the day of the yellow fever booster vaccination. The source is a man in his late teens or twenties who received the YFV17D yellow fever vaccine. Each CDR3 is given with its conserved first and last residue. The D gene is left open where the match is weak.

TRBV12-3/TRBV12-4,TRBJ2-4,TRBD1,CASRPDRVGKNIQYF
TRBV9,TRBJ2-7,NA,CASSVGSGPYEQYF
TRBV7-9,TRBJ2-3,TRBD1,CASSLQGATFTDTQYF
TRBV6-2/TRBV6-3,TRBJ2-3,TRBD2,CASSSKEAGESTDTQYF
TRBV13,TRBJ2-7,NA,CASAITGGAGYEQYF
TRBV20-1,TRBJ2-1,NA,CSARDWTSVNEQFF
TRBV15,TRBJ1-2,NA,CATSRVVGEANYGYTF
TRBV9,TRBJ1-2,NA,CASSVGGQSGYGYTF
TRBV5-1,TRBJ2-1,TRBD2,CASSLASGGIYEQFF
TRBV20-1,TRBJ2-5,TRBD2,CSAYSGGETQYF
TRBV20-1,TRBJ2-7,NA,CSASPGTGSYEQYF
TRBV19,TRBJ2-3,TRBD2,CASSAPGLAGGPDTQYF
TRBV5-1,TRBJ2-1,NA,CASSSQVDEQFF
TRBV5-1,TRBJ2-1,TRBD2,CASSQQGLAGYNEQFF
TRBV24-1,TRBJ2-1,TRBD1,CATQGAYNEQFF
TRBV7-3,TRBJ2-2,TRBD1,CASSLKSGTGFGTGELFF
TRBV5-1,TRBJ2-1,TRBD2,CASSLGASGNNEQFF
TRBV7-8,TRBJ2-3,NA,CASSLAGDPSTDTQYF
TRBV3-1,TRBJ1-1,NA,CASKIRGMNTEAFF
TRBV5-4,TRBJ2-7,NA,CASSLDYLSYEQYF
TRBV11-2,TRBJ2-3,TRBD2,CASSFRLSPGLAESTDTQYF
TRBV6-6,TRBJ1-2,NA,CASSYLDFYGYTF
TRBV5-1,TRBJ1-6,TRBD1,CASSDRTGGVSPLHF
TRBV11-2,TRBJ2-7,TRBD2,CASSLESSGGMSSYEQYF
TRBV5-1,TRBJ2-2,TRBD1,CASSSRTGGTGELFF
TRBV5-1,TRBJ2-3,TRBD2,CASSFQGLFTDTQYF
TRBV6-2/TRBV6-3,TRBJ2-3,NA,CASSSLSLRDPYTDTQYF
TRBV5-1,TRBJ1-2,NA,CASSLVAGVDGYTF
TRBV28,TRBJ1-2,NA,CASSFQRVGDGYTF
TRBV6-1,TRBJ2-1,NA,CASSLDRFSYNEQFF
TRBV6-5,TRBJ2-3,TRBD1,CASSYSRGGHTDTQYF
TRBV4-2,TRBJ2-1,NA,CASSQNEMGQFF
TRBV5-1,TRBJ2-3,TRBD1,CASSFGQGRSTDTQYF
TRBV6-5,TRBJ1-5,NA,CATKQGWDQPQHF
TRBV20-1,TRBJ1-1,NA,CTGKSGLGWNTEAFF
TRBV7-9,TRBJ2-1,TRBD2,CASSFSGGQFF
TRBV29-1,TRBJ2-1,NA,CSVEILAVENNEQFF